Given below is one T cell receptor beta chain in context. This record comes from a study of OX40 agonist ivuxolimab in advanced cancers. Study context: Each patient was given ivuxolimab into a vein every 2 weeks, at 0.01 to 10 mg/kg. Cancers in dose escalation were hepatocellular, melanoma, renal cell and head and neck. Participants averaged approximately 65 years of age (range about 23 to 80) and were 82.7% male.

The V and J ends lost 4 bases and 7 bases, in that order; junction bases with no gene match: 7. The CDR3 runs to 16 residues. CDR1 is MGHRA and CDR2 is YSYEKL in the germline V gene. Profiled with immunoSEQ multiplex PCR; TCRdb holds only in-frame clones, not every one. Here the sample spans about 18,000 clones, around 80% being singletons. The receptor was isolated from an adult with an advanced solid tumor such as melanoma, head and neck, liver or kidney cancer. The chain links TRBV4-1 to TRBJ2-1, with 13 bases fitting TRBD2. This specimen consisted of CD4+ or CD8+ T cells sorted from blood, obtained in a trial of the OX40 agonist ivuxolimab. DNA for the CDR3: TGCGCCAGCAGCCTACGCGGGACTAGCGGGACGAATGAGCAGTTCTTC. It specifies CASSLRGTSGTNEQFF.